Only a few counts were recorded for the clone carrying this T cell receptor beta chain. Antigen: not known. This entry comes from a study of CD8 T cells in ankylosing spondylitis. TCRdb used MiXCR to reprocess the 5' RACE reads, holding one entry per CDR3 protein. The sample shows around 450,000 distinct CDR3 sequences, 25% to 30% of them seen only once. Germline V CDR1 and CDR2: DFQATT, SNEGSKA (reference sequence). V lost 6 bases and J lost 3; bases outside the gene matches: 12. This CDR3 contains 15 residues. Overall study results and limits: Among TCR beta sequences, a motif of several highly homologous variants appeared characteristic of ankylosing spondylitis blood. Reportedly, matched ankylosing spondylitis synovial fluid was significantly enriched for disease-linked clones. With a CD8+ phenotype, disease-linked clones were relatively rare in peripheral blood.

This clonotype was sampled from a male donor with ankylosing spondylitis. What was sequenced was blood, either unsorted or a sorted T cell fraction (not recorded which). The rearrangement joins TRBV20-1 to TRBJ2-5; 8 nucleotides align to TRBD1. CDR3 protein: CSAFPGGGKEETQYF. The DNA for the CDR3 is TGCAGTGCCTTCCCAGGGGGCGGGAAAGAAGAGACCCAGTACTTC.